This T cell receptor (beta chain) originates from a study of blood T cell repertoires in COVID-19. Study at large: Sites across the United States, Italy and Spain contributed samples from acute and convalescent COVID-19. PBMCs, B-cell-depleted T cells, or T cells were the source of the cDNA or gDNA that made up the material.

CDR3 length: 15 residues. The germline V and J ends were trimmed by 2 bases and 8 bases, with 18 bases remaining between them. CDR1 is MDHEN, CDR2 SYDVKM, per germline. Original processing methods: Amplified reference gene primers provided the basis for estimating nucleated cell counts. TCRdb's table, derived via immunoSEQ multiplex PCR, lists solely in-frame clones and lacks some. The DNA was the basis for D and trimming; V, J and clone size are from that table. The table lists about 88,000 clones, around nine tenths of them singletons. The rearrangement uses TRBV28 and TRBJ1-2; no reliable D call. The sequence was obtained from a woman aged 80 or older with acute or convalescent COVID-19. Sequenced input: peripheral blood. This CDR3 is CASSLSAVGRGGYTF. The DNA for the CDR3 is TGTGCCAGCAGTTTAAGTGCTGTGGGGAGAGGGGGCTACACCTTC.